This TCR beta chain derives from a study of shared clonotypes between healthy human individuals. The CDR3 sequence is 15 residues long. CDR1 and CDR2 from the germline V gene are KGHSH and LQKENI. Trimming took 3 bases from V and 7 from J, leaving 15 bases between them. Data came from immunoSEQ multiplex PCR; TCRdb stores just in-frame clones and leaves some out. The table lists over 1.5 million clones, nearly 99% of them singletons. V and J are TRBV18 and TRBJ2-2; D is perhaps TRBD2 (6 bases). This TCR derives from a man aged 25-40 years in good health. Material: naive CD4+ T cells sorted from blood. As to subset: CD45RA+ positively selected. CDR3 region: CASSPVSGRDGELFF. CDR3 DNA: TGTGCCAGCTCACCGGTTTCAGGGCGGGACGGGGAGCTGTTTTTT.